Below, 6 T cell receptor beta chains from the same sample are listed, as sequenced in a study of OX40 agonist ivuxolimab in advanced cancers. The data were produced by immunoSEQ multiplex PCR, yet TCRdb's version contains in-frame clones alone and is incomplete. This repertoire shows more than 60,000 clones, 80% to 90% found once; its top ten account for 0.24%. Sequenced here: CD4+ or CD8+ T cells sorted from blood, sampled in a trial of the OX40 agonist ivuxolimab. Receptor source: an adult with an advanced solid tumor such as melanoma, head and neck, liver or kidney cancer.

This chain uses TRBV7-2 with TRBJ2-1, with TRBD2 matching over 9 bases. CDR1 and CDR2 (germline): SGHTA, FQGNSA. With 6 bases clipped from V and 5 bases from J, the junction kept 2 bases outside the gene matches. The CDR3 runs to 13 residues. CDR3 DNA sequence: TGTGCCAGCAGGCGACTAGCGGACAATGAGCAGTTCTTC. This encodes CASRRLADNEQFF.

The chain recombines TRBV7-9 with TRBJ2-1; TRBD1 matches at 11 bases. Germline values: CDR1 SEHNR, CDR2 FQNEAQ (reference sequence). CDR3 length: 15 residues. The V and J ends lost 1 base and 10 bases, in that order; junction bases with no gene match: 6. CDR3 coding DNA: TGTGCCAGCAGCTTAGAAGGGACAGGGGGAGGCGAGCAGTTCTTC. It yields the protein CASSLEGTGGGEQFF.

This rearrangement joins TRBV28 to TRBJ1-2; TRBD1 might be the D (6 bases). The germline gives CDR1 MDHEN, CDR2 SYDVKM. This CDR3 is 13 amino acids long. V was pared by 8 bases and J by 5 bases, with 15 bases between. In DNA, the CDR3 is TGTGCCAGCGCACAGGGTCGGTTTTATGGCTACACCTTC. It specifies CASAQGRFYGYTF.

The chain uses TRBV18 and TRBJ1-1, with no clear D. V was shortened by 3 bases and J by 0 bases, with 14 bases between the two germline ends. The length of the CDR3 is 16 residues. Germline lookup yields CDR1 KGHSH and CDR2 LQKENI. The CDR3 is CASSPPFGGMNTEAFF. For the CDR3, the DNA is TGTGCCAGCTCACCTCCTTTTGGAGGGATGAACACTGAAGCTTTCTTT.

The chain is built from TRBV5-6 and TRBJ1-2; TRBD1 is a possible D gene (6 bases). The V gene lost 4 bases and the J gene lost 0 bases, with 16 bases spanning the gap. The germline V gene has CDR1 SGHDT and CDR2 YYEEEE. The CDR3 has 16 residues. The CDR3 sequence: CASSNPGGAANYGYTF. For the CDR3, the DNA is TGTGCCAGCAGCAATCCGGGGGGCGCCGCTAACTATGGCTACACCTTC.

DNA of the CDR3: TGCGCCAGCAGCCAAGCGCGGGAGGGCCTAGGGAAGACCGGGGAGCTGTTTTTT. Amino acids: CASSQAREGLGKTGELFF. The chain has TRBV4-3 and TRBJ2-2; 9 bases line up with TRBD2. The germline CDR1 and CDR2 sequences are LGHNA and YSLEER. This CDR3 comprises 18 residues. Unmatched junction bases numbered 11, after V lost 1 base and J lost 5 bases.